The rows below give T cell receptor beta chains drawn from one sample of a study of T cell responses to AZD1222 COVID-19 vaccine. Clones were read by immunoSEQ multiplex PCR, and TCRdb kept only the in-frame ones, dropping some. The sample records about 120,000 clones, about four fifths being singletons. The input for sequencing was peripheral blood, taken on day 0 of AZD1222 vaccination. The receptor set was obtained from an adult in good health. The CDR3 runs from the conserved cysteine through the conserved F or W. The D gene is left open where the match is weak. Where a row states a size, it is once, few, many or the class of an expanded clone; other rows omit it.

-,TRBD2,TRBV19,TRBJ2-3,TGTGCCAGTAGTTTCCGAGCGGGAGCAGTAACAGATACGCAGTATTTT,CASSFRAGAVTDTQYF
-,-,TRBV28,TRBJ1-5,TGTGCCAGCAGAATTTTAGGTTGGGGCGCAAGCAATCAGCCCCAGCATTTT,CASRILGWGASNQPQHF
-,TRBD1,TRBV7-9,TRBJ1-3,TGTGCCAGCAGCCGACAGGGCGGTGGAAACACCATATATTTT,CASSRQGGGNTIYF
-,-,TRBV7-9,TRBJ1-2,TGTGCCAGCAGCTTAGTACAGGGATATTATGGCTACACCTTC,CASSLVQGYYGYTF
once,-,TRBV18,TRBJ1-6,TGTGCCAGCTCACCCCAAGAAAGCAATTCACCCCTCCACTTT,CASSPQESNSPLHF
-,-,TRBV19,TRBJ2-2,TGTGCCAGTAGTATAGGAGTTCCCCTGGGGGAGCTGTTTTTT,CASSIGVPLGELFF
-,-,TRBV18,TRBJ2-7,TGTGCCAGCTCACCTCTAGCGACCTACGAGCAGTACTTC,CASSPLATYEQYF
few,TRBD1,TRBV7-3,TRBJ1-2,TGTGCCAGCAGCTCAACAGGGGGCGAGGATGGCTACACCTTC,CASSSTGGEDGYTF
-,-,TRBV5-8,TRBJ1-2,TGTGCCAGCAGCCACAGGGTAAACTATGGCTACACCTTC,CASSHRVNYGYTF
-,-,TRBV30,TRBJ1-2,TGTGCCTGGAGTGCACAGACATTCTATGGCTACACCTTC,CAWSAQTFYGYTF
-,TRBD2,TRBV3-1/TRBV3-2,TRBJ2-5,TGTGCCAGCAGCCAGCCTCGGGGGGGCGGGGAGACCCAGTACTTC,CASSQPRGGGETQYF
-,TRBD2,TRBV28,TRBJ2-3,TGTGCCAGCAGTTTTCCCCGACTAGCGGAAGACACAGATACGCAGTATTTT,CASSFPRLAEDTDTQYF
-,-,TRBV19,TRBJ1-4,TGTGCCAGTAGTATCTGGAAGGAAAAACTGTTTTTT,CASSIWKEKLFF
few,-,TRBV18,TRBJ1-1,TGTGCCAGCTCACCAGAGGTAGGAGGGGGTGAAGCTTTCTTT,CASSPEVGGGEAFF
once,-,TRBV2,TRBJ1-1,TGTGCCAGCAAGGGCTACACTGAAGCTTTCTTT,CASKGYTEAFF
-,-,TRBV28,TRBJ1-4,TGTGCCAGTGGGACTTTTGGTGAAAAACTGTTTTTT,CASGTFGEKLFF
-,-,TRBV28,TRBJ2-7,TGTGCCAGCCGGGGGTCAGGGGCGGGGTACGAGCAGTACTTC,CASRGSGAGYEQYF
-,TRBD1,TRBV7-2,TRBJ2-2,TGTGCCAGCAGCTGGTCGCGGGCAGGGGGCGGGGAGCTGTTTTTT,CASSWSRAGGGELFF
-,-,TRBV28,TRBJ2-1,TGTGCCAGCAGTGCCTGGGGTGGGGGTACTACCTCCTACAATGAGCAGTTCTTC,CASSAWGGGTTSYNEQFF
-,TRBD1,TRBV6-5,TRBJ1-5,TGTGCCAGCAGCCGCGGGACAGGTAGCAATCAGCCCCAGCATTTT,CASSRGTGSNQPQHF
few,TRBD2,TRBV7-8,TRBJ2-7,TGTGCCAGCAGCTCGGGACTAGCGAGGATCTACGAGCAGTACTTC,CASSSGLARIYEQYF
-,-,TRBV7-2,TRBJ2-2,TGTGCCAGCAGCTACAGGGACACCGGGGAGCTGTTTTTT,CASSYRDTGELFF
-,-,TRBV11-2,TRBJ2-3,TGTGCCAGCAGCTTAGAAGGACTATTCACAGATACGCAGTATTTT,CASSLEGLFTDTQYF
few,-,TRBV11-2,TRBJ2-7,TGTGCCAGCAGCTTTCTACAGGGACGCACCTCCTACGAGCAGTACTTC,CASSFLQGRTSYEQYF
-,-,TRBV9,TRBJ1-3,TGTGCCAGCAGCGTAGTCCCCGGTCGTTCCCCTATAGACACCATATATTTT,CASSVVPGRSPIDTIYF
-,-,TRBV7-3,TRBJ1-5,TGTGCCAGCAGCTTAACAGGGAGTATAGGTCAGCCCCAGCATTTT,CASSLTGSIGQPQHF
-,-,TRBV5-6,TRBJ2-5,TGTGCCAGCAGCTCCCGTGGCCAGGGCTGGGGAGAGACCCAGTACTTC,CASSSRGQGWGETQYF
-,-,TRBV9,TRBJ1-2,TGTGCCAGCAGCGCCACAGGGAACTATGGCTACACCTTC,CASSATGNYGYTF
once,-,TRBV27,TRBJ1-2,TGTGCCAGCAGTCCCCAAGCGGGGGTGGGTGGCTACACCTTC,CASSPQAGVGGYTF
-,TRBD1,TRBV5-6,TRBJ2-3,TGTGCCAGCAGCCCAATAGGGACAGGGACCAGACCAGATACGCAGTATTTT,CASSPIGTGTRPDTQYF
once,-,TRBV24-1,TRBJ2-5,TGTGCCACCAGTGATTTGGGCAGGGGGGACGAGACCCAGTACTTC,CATSDLGRGDETQYF
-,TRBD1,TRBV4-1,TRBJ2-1,TGCGCCAGCAGCCATGGACAGGGGACCCCCTACAATGAGCAGTTCTTC,CASSHGQGTPYNEQFF
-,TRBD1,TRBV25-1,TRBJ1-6,TGTGCCAGCAGTGCCGAGGACAGGTCAAATTCACCCCTCCACTTT,CASSAEDRSNSPLHF
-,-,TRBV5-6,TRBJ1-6,TGTGCCAGCAGCTTTGGACTAAATTCACCCCTCCACTTT,CASSFGLNSPLHF
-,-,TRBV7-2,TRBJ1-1,TGTGCCAGCAGACCGGCGCCGGTAACTGAAGCTTTCTTT,CASRPAPVTEAFF
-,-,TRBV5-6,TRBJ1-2,TGTGCCAGCAGCTTATTCCAGGTTAACTATGGCTACACCTTC,CASSLFQVNYGYTF